This T cell receptor (beta chain) was sequenced in a study of blood T cell repertoires in COVID-19. Study information: Material from acute and convalescent COVID-19 was sourced from the United States, Italy and Spain.

The CDR3 covers 16 residues. The V gene end was trimmed by 1 base and the J gene end by 2 bases; junction bases not matched to a gene: 4. Germline CDR1 is SGHTA and CDR2 is FQGTGA. In the original processing: For nucleated cells, counts were estimated from reference gene primer amplification. Using immunoSEQ multiplex PCR, the repertoire was profiled, and TCRdb retains in-frame clones only, with some absent. V, J and clone size reflect that table, while D and trimming were determined from the DNA. The sample includes about 190,000 clones, around 87% of them seen just once. Sequencing was carried out using peripheral blood. The sequence was obtained from a young woman who had recovered from COVID-19. The chain combines TRBV7-3 with TRBJ2-2; TRBD1 aligns across 7 bases. The CDR3 nucleotides read TGTGCCAGCAGCTTAATGAGGGGGCCTAACACCGGGGAGCTGTTTTTT. Its protein is CASSLMRGPNTGELFF. Full variable domain (remainder filled in from reference TRBV7-3 and TRBJ2-2): GAGVSQTPSNKVTEKGKYVELRCDPISGHTALYWYRQSLGQGPEFLIYFQGTGAADDSGLPNDRFFAVRPEGSVSTLKIQRTERGDSAVYLCASSLMRGPNTGELFFGEGSRLTVL.